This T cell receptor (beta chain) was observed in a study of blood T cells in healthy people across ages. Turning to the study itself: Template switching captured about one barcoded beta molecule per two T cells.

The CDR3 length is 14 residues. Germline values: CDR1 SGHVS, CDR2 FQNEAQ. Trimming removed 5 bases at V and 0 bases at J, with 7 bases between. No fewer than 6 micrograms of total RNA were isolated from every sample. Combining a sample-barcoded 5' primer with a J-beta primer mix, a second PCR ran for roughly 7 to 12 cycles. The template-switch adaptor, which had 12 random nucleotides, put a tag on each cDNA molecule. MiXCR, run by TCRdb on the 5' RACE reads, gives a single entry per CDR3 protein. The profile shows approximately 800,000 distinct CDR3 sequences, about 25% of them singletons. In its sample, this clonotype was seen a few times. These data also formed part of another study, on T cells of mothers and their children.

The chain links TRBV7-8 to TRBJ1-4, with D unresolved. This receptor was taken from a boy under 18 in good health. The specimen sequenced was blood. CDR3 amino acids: CASSPAATNEKLFF. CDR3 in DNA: TGTGCCAGCAGCCCGGCCGCAACTAATGAAAAACTGTTTTTT.